The 2 T cell receptor beta chains below all came from one sample that was sequenced in a study of Tregs in tolerant kidney transplant recipients. Mixed chimerism was transient after nonmyeloablative marrow transplants from related graft donors. This table comes from immunoSEQ multiplex PCR, and its TCRdb copy is limited to in-frame clones, with some not included. The table records 54,000 or so clones, about 91% of them present only once. Sequenced here: CD8+ T cells from blood (PBMCs), sampled 24 months after the transplant. All receptors derive from a human patient who received a combined kidney and bone marrow transplant. Certain T cells may be donor cells from the graft.

The chain employs TRBV27 and TRBJ2-7, with 11 bases that match TRBD1. The length of the CDR3 is 14 residues. CDR1 and CDR2 (germline): MNHEY, SMNVEV (reference sequence). J lost 4 bases, V lost 2 bases, and 1 base had no gene match. The CDR3, as DNA: TGTGCCAGCAGTTTACGGGACAGGGGGTACGAGCAGTACTTC. Amino acid sequence: CASSLRDRGYEQYF.

This chain connects TRBV18 to TRBJ2-2; D uncertain. The CDR3 sequence is 17 residues long. Germline loops: CDR1 KGHSH, CDR2 LQKENI. V lost 0 bases to trimming and J lost 0 bases, with 11 bases between them. The CDR3 region has the DNA TGTGCCAGCTCACCACCAATCGGCGGAACGAACACCGGGGAGCTGTTTTTT. This gives the protein CASSPPIGGTNTGELFF.